This T cell receptor (beta chain) was sequenced for a study of blood T cell repertoires in COVID-19. Study summary: Nucleic acid was either cDNA or gDNA, and it came from T cells, B-cell-depleted T cells, or PBMCs.

Methods used by the authors: How many nucleated cells were present was estimated from reference gene primer amplification. Clones were read by immunoSEQ multiplex PCR, and TCRdb kept only the in-frame ones, dropping some. V and J calls plus clone size are reproduced from that table; the DNA served to infer D and trimming. Of around 200,000 clones listed, nearly 90% are singletons. Sample: peripheral blood. The clonotype comes from a man between 45 and 60 years old with acute or convalescent COVID-19.

The CDR3 is CAWSPASGGASAGELFF. In DNA, the CDR3 is TGTGCCTGGAGTCCGGCCAGCGGGGGGGCCTCGGCCGGGGAGCTGTTTTTT. The V gene is TRBV30, the J gene TRBJ2-2; TRBD2 aligns across 10 bases. CDR1 is GTSNPN, CDR2 SVGIG, per germline (reference sequence). The CDR3 has 17 residues. V gave up 2 bases and J gave up 6 bases; unmatched junction bases: 12.